One T cell receptor (beta chain) is described in this entry. This record comes from a study of T-cell memory formation after mild COVID-19. TCRdb analysed the 5' RACE reads with MiXCR anew, one entry per CDR3 protein. The repertoire holds around 300,000 distinct CDR3 sequences, over 10% seen once, with around a fifth in the top ten. Looked up from germline, CDR1 is SGHDT and CDR2 is YYEEEE. V lost 4 bases and J 2 bases, leaving 12 bases between the germline ends. The CDR3 totals 14 residues. Specimen: PBMCs or a T cell subset sorted from them (not recorded which). The chain couples TRBV5-6 to TRBJ1-2, with D possibly matching TRBD1 (5 bases). The sequence was obtained from a man between 18 and 35 years old who had mild COVID-19 (a few samples of this study predate the infection). Cell type and time point are not known. The CDR3 protein is CASSPDSANYGYTF. In nucleotides, the CDR3 is TGTGCCAGCAGCCCCGACAGCGCCAACTATGGCTACACCTTC.